This T cell receptor beta chain was captured by sequencing in a study of identical twins. The CDR3 runs to 14 residues. Per the germline V gene, CDR1 is SGHRS and CDR2 is YFSETQ. With V trimmed by 3 bases and J by 5 bases, 4 bases remained unmatched. TCRdb recomputed calls from the 5' RACE reads with MiXCR, one row per CDR3 protein. The repertoire holds 430,000 or so distinct CDR3 sequences, with 20% to 25% as singletons. The sample was also linked to a second study, of T cells expressing NK-cell markers. That paper notes: T cells sorted in several experiments were restricted to alpha-beta TCR T cells by an anti-gamma-delta TCR antibody.

The chain recombines TRBV5-1 with TRBJ2-5; TRBD1 matches 10 bases. Material for sequencing was CD4+ T cells sorted from blood. This TCR was recovered from a woman younger than 35 in good health. The CDR3 bases are TGCGCCAGCAGCTCGACAGGGGGCAGGGAGACCCAGTACTTC. Its translation: CASSSTGGRETQYF.